This TCR beta chain was obtained from a study of T cell responses to AZD1222 COVID-19 vaccine. About the research overall: Pooling was applied to second doses at about 4 or about 12 weeks. Overall study results and limits: Among AZD1222 vaccinees, only 5 to 7 were seropositive at baseline. Along spike, vaccine-associated CD4 TCRs were found throughout, with dominance at 160-218 and 743-854.

This clone turned up a few times. Its antigen is unidentified. Sequence at one end of the junction differs from germline and may be a read error. The protocol was immunoSEQ multiplex PCR, while the TCRdb copy is restricted to in-frame clones and leaves out a portion. The table has 90,000 to 120,000 clones, roughly 87% seen once. The clonotype comes from an adult in good health. The input for sequencing was peripheral blood, taken on day 0 of AZD1222 vaccination.

CDR3 loop: CASSERGQPGENDF. The CDR3 nucleotides read TGCGCCAGCAGTGAGAGGGGCCAACCCGGGGAGAATGATTTC. V is TRBV10-1 and J is TRBJ2-7; D may match TRBD1 or TRBD2 (5 bases each). CDR1 is WNHNN, CDR2 SYGVQD, per germline (reference sequence). This CDR3 has 14 amino acids.